These T cell receptor beta chains were read from a single sample in a study of vaccination and CD4 T cells after COVID-19. TCRdb processed the PCR reads anew with MiXCR; each CDR3 protein has one entry. Of 20,000 to 25,000 distinct CDR3 sequences in the sample, 43% were seen once. The antigens of these receptors remain unknown. The specimen was CD4+ T cells from blood, cultured in vitro, collected about 7 months after SARS-CoV-2 vaccination. Source of these receptors: a human donor who had recovered from COVID-19. Each CDR3 is given with its conserved first and last residue. A D gene is named only where the DNA matches it firmly. Some rows mark clone size as missing; the rest say once, few, many or name a class of expanded clone.

>TRBJ1-6|TRBV19|-|TRBD1|15
CASSIGRTGNSPLHF
TGTGCCAGTAGTATAGGCCGGACAGGGAATTCACCCCTCCACTTT
>TRBJ2-1|TRBV20-1|few|-|16
CSARDFRRSSYNEQFF
TGCAGTGCTAGAGATTTTCGTCGGAGCTCCTACAATGAGCAGTTCTTC
>TRBJ2-1|TRBV7-2|-|-|18
CASSRGPRTASSYNEQFF
TGTGCCAGCAGCCGAGGGCCCCGGACGGCTAGCTCCTACAATGAGCAGTTCTTC
>TRBJ2-7|TRBV20-1|-|-|15
CSARRGEGEVSEQYF
TGCAGTGCTAGAAGGGGGGAGGGCGAAGTCAGCGAGCAGTACTTC
>TRBJ2-3|TRBV28|-|-|15
CASSSSSAITDTQYF
TGTGCCAGCAGCTCATCCTCAGCGATCACAGATACGCAGTATTTT
>TRBJ1-1|TRBV20-1|-|TRBD1|13
CSAGDRANTEAFF
TGCAGTGCAGGGGACAGGGCAAACACTGAAGCTTTCTTT
>TRBJ2-5|TRBV10-3|-|TRBD2|15
CASSPPGLAGETQYF
TGTGCCAGCAGTCCTCCGGGACTAGCGGGAGAGACCCAGTACTTC
>TRBJ1-5|TRBV6-4|few|-|15
CAPKGRPGTNQPQHF
TGTGCTCCTAAGGGACGCCCGGGGACCAATCAGCCCCAGCATTTT
>TRBJ2-7|TRBV20-1|medium-sized|TRBD2|15
CSASWRGGPSYEQYF
TGCAGTGCTAGTTGGCGGGGGGGTCCTTCCTACGAGCAGTACTTC
>TRBJ1-2|TRBV10-3|-|-|16
CTISVRADSPSYGYTF
TGTACCATCAGTGTAAGGGCCGACAGCCCTAGCTATGGCTACACCTTC
>TRBJ2-7|TRBV6-2/TRBV6-3|-|TRBD2|16
CASSYSKAGSSYEQYF
TGTGCCAGCAGTTACTCGAAAGCGGGGTCCTCCTACGAGCAGTACTTC
>TRBJ2-3|TRBV11-2|-|-|12
CASSFTTDTQYF
TGTGCCAGCAGCTTTACCACAGATACGCAGTATTTT
>TRBJ1-5|TRBV18|once|-|14
CASSWTNQYQPQHF
TGTGCCAGCTCTTGGACGAACCAATATCAGCCCCAGCATTTT
>TRBJ2-1|TRBV7-9|-|-|11
CASSLTDEQFF
TGTGCCAGCAGCTTGACCGATGAGCAGTTCTTC
>TRBJ2-6|TRBV29-1|-|-|15
CSVDGGSSGANVLTF
TGCAGCGTTGATGGGGGCAGCTCTGGGGCCAACGTCCTGACTTTC
>TRBJ2-1|TRBV19|-|TRBD2|16
CASSMSPGLAGGEQFF
TGTGCCAGTAGTATGTCCCCGGGACTAGCGGGAGGTGAGCAGTTCTTC
>TRBJ2-5|TRBV2|few|TRBD2|14
CASRDYGRQETQYF
TGTGCCAGCCGGGACTACGGGCGTCAAGAGACCCAGTACTTC
>TRBJ1-1|TRBV4-1|-|-|13
CASSQVGHGSAFF
TGCGCCAGCAGCCAAGTGGGACATGGCAGCGCTTTCTTT
>TRBJ2-1|TRBV6-4|-|-|16
CASSDSVGGGYNEQFF
TGTGCCAGCAGTGACTCGGTCGGGGGCGGATACAATGAGCAGTTCTTC
>TRBJ2-3|TRBV19|-|TRBD2|16
CASSPLAGEGTDTQYF
TGTGCCAGTAGTCCTCTAGCGGGAGAGGGCACAGATACGCAGTATTTT
>TRBJ1-2|TRBV10-3|-|-|15
CAISESYREAGGYTF
TGTGCCATCAGTGAGTCCTACAGGGAGGCGGGCGGCTACACCTTC
>TRBJ1-1|TRBV6-1|-|TRBD1|13
CASRTGVVTEAFF
TGTGCCAGCAGAACAGGGGTCGTCACTGAAGCTTTCTTT
>TRBJ1-3|TRBV20-1|-|-|14
CSARDLGAGNTIYF
TGCAGTGCTAGAGATCTGGGGGCTGGAAACACCATATATTTT
>TRBJ2-4|TRBV7-9|-|-|14
CASSLSRAKNIQYF
TGTGCCAGCAGCTTAAGTAGAGCCAAAAACATTCAGTACTTC
>TRBJ2-3|TRBV11-1|-|-|13
CASSLEGPDTQYF
TGTGCCAGCAGCTTAGAGGGGCCAGATACGCAGTATTTT
>TRBJ2-5|TRBV6-5|-|TRBD2|15
CASSYYRASGRAEYF
TGTGCCAGCAGTTATTACAGGGCTAGCGGGAGGGCTGAGTACTTC
>TRBJ1-5|TRBV19|few|TRBD1|14
CASSPDRGRQPQHF
TGTGCCAGTAGTCCGGACAGGGGGCGTCAGCCCCAGCATTTT
>TRBJ1-2|TRBV19|few|-|12
CASSIEGYGYTF
TGTGCCAGTAGTATAGAAGGGTATGGCTACACCTTC
>TRBJ2-1|TRBV6-5|-|TRBD2|15
CASSYRAGGPIEQFF
TGTGCCAGCAGTTACAGAGCGGGAGGGCCGATTGAGCAGTTCTTC
>TRBJ2-3|TRBV24-1|-|-|12
CATSGQTDTQYF
TGTGCCACCAGCGGTCAGACAGATACGCAGTATTTT
>TRBJ2-7|TRBV7-9|-|-|13
CASSLGSLGEQYF
TGTGCCAGCAGCTTAGGGAGCCTGGGGGAGCAGTACTTC
>TRBJ1-2|TRBV28|-|-|12
CASSPLEGGNTF
TGTGCCAGCAGTCCCCTCGAGGGGGGCAACACCTTC
>TRBJ2-3|TRBV27|-|-|14
CASSPTGVTDTQYF
TGTGCCAGCAGTCCTACCGGGGTCACAGATACGCAGTATTTT
>TRBJ2-7|TRBV2|few|-|15
CASSERDLTSYEQYF
TGTGCCAGCAGTGAACGGGATTTGACATCCTACGAGCAGTACTTC
>TRBJ2-6|TRBV27|medium-sized|-|15
CASSLLFSGANVLTF
TGTGCCAGCAGTTTACTATTCTCTGGGGCCAACGTCCTGACTTTC
>TRBJ2-7|TRBV6-2/TRBV6-3|-|TRBD2|15
CASSYGLAASYEQYF
TGTGCCAGCAGTTACGGACTAGCGGCCTCCTACGAGCAGTACTTC
>TRBJ2-3|TRBV25-1|-|-|11
CASSLSDTQYF
TGTGCCAGCAGTCTATCGGATACGCAGTATTTT